This T cell receptor beta chain was profiled in a study of T cell responses to AZD1222 COVID-19 vaccine. V was clipped by 3 bases and J by 0 bases; unmatched bases: 14. This CDR3 has 19 residues. Germline CDR1 and CDR2: LGHDT and YNNKEL (reference sequence). Method: immunoSEQ multiplex PCR; TCRdb's copy keeps in-frame clones and lacks some. Of 110,000 or so clones in the sample, approximately 87% were seen once. Study-wide findings and caveats: Clonal diversity may have been underestimated in mostly white British donors. Repertoire sampling was restricted to post-peak T cell response timepoints. Unmutated variant regions are reportedly the target of nearly half of TCRs that are spike-specific. Distributed over spike, vaccine-associated CD4 TCRs predominated at 160-218 and 743-854.

Comments on this clone: The antigen is not known.

The material was peripheral blood, obtained on day 0 of AZD1222 vaccination. The sequence derives from an adult in good health. The gene calls are TRBV3-1 (or the pseudogene TRBV3-2) and TRBJ2-3; 8 bases align to TRBD2. The CDR3 bases are TGTGCCAGCAGCCATGGACTGGTACTAGCGGCTACTAGCACAGATACGCAGTATTTT. The encoded protein is CASSHGLVLAATSTDTQYF.